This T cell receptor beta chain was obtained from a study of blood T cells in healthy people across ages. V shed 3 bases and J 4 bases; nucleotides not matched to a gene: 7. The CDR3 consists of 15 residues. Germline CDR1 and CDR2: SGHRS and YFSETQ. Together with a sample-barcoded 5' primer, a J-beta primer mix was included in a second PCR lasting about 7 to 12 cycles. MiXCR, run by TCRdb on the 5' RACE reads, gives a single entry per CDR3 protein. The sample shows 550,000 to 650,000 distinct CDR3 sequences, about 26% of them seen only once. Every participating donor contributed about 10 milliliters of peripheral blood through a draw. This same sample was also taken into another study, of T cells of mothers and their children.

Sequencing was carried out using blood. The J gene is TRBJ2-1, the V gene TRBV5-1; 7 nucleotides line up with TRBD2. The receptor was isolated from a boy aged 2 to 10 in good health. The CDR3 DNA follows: TGCGCCAGCAGCTCCGCCATAGCGGGTTACAATGAGCAGTTCTTC. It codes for CASSSAIAGYNEQFF.